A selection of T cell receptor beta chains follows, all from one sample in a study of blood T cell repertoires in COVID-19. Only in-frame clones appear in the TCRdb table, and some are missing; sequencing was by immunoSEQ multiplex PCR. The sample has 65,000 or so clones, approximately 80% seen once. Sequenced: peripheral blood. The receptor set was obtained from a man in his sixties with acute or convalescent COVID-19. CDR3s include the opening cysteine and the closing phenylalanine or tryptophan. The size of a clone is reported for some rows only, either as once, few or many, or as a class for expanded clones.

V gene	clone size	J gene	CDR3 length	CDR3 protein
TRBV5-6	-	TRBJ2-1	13	CASSLSNSNEQFF
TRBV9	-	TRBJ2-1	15	CASSPSGERYNEQFF
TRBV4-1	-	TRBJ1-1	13	CASGPGGSPEAFF
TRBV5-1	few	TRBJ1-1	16	CASSLDSSMMNTEAFF
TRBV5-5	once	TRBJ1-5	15	CASSLESSYYQPQHF
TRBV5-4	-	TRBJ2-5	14	CASRRDTTVETQYF
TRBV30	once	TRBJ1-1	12	CAGNRGNTEAFF
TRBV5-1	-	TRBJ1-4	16	CASSYYTTGLSEKLFF
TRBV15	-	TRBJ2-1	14	CATSRAAGGNEQFF
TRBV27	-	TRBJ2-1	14	CASRQGPSYNEQFF
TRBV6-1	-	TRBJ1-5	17	CASSDSLRGVYNQPQHF
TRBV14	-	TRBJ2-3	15	CASSQQLATTDTQYF
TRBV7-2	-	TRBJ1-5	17	CASSPTGSEMSNQPQHF
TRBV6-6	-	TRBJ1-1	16	CASSPDRGRLNTEAFF
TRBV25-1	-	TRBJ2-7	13	CASSEYKRDEQYF
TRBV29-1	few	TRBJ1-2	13	CSVAGQLLSGYTF
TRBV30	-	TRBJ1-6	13	CAWSVDINSPLHF
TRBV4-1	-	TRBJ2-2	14	CASSQDPAGGELFF
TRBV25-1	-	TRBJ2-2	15	CASSEYLTGLGELFF
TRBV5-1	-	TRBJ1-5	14	CASSPRGGDQPQHF
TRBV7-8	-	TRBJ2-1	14	CASSLSLLSGEQFF
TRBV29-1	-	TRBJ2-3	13	CSERQGGTDTQYF
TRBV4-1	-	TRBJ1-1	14	CASSLRQGHTEAFF
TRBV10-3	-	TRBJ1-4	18	CAISGTGGERATNEKLFF
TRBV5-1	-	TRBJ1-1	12	CASTWEDTEAFF
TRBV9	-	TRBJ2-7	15	CASSRPGTGTNEQYF
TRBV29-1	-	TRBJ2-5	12	CSVSQGGETQYF